This T cell receptor beta chain is from a study of post-analysis software for immune sequencing data. Germline V gene data show CDR1 as SGHTA and CDR2 as FQGNSA. This CDR3 is 19 amino acids long. The junction had 16 bases not matched to a gene; V was cut back by 2 bases and J by 1 base. Study-wide findings and caveats: People with multiple sclerosis had a significantly lower normalized Chao1 diversity than controls did. Four or five TRBV segments, TRBV5-6, TRBV5-1 and TRBV20-1 among them, were found more frequent in patients than controls.

Comments on this clonotype: Its antigen is unknown.

Presence of unique molecular identifiers characterized the TCR beta cDNA libraries. Each CDR3 protein is one row after TCRdb ran MiXCR on the PCR reads. This table has 600,000 to 750,000 distinct CDR3 sequences, 55% to 70% appearing once. Input material: blood. The chain recombines TRBV7-2 with TRBJ2-5, with TRBD2 matching 7 bases. The sequence was collected from a girl aged 2-15 years with multiple sclerosis. CDR3 region: CASSLLGGFRGSVQETQYF. The CDR3 nucleotides are TGTGCCAGCAGCTTATTGGGAGGGTTTCGCGGGAGCGTCCAAGAGACCCAGTACTTC.